What follows describes a single TCR beta chain. The sample originates from a study of blood T cell repertoires in COVID-19. Whole-study context: From T cells, B-cell-depleted T cells, or PBMCs came the material, which was cDNA or gDNA.

The V and J ends lost 6 bases and 3 bases respectively, with 5 bases between them. The germline V gene has CDR1 DFQATT and CDR2 SNEGSKA (reference sequence). CDR3 size: 10 residues. In the authors' workflow: Amplification of reference gene primers provided the estimated nucleated cell counts. The repertoire was sequenced with immunoSEQ multiplex PCR; TCRdb's copy has only in-frame clones and lacks some. For V, J and clone size, that table is used; D and trimming come from the DNA. The sample records some 200,000 clones, around 90% being singletons. The clonotype was recovered from a man aged 18 to 29 with active or convalescent COVID-19. Sequencing was carried out using peripheral blood. The J gene is TRBJ2-5, the V gene TRBV20-1, with D unclear. The CDR3 sequence is CSASEETQYF. CDR3 DNA: TGCAGTGCCTCTGAAGAGACCCAGTACTTC.